Presented here are 32 T cell receptor beta chains from one specimen sequenced in a study of blood T cell repertoires in COVID-19. Profiled with immunoSEQ multiplex PCR; TCRdb holds only in-frame clones, not every one. The sample contains over 120,000 clones, over 70% of which appear only once. Sequenced input: peripheral blood. The receptors were gathered from a man aged 65-85 years who had recovered from COVID-19.

The V gene is TRBV11-2, the J gene TRBJ2-1; 9 bases align to TRBD2. Unmatched junction bases numbered 11, after V lost 1 base and J lost 4 bases. CDR1 and CDR2 from the germline V gene are SGHAT and FQNNGV. CDR3 size: 18 residues. As DNA, the CDR3 is TGTGCCAGCAGCTTAGGCGGTTTAGCGGGAGATCTGTACAATGAGCAGTTCTTC. Translating gives CASSLGGLAGDLYNEQFF.

The rearrangement joins TRBV11-2 to TRBJ2-2; 11 nucleotides align to TRBD2. The CDR3 is 15 amino acids. J gave up 7 bases and V 5 bases, and 6 bases lay outside the gene matches. CDR1 is SGHAT and CDR2 is FQNNGV in the germline V gene. CDR3 nucleotides: TGTGCCAGCAGCCGACCGACTAGCGGGATCGGGGAGCTGTTTTTT. Protein: CASSRPTSGIGELFF. Variable domain in full (rest from reference TRBV11-2 and TRBJ2-2): EAGVAQSPRYKIIEKRQSVAFWCNPISGHATLYWYQQILGQGPKLLIQFQNNGVVDDSQLPKDRFSAERLKGVDSTLKIQPAKLEDSAVYLCASSRPTSGIGELFFGEGSRLTVL.

The rearrangement joins TRBV2 to TRBJ2-1, with TRBD2 matching 7 bases. The CDR3 is 16 residues long. Germline V CDR1 and CDR2: SNHLY, FYNNEI. Trimming at V came to 8 bases and at J to 3 bases, leaving 13 bases not matched to a gene. In DNA form, the CDR3 reads TGTGCCAGCGAGGGGCTAGCGGTAAGCGGCTACAATGAGCAGTTCTTC. Translating it yields CASEGLAVSGYNEQFF.

V usage is TRBV2 and J usage is TRBJ2-3; the D gene is possibly TRBD2 (5 bases). This CDR3 spans 13 amino acids. Looked up from germline, CDR1 is SNHLY and CDR2 is FYNNEI. Trimming took off 7 bases at V and 4 bases at J, with 12 bases between the two ends. CDR3 sequence reads: CASTGNSADTQYF. Written as DNA, the CDR3 is TGTGCCAGCACGGGGAACTCGGCAGATACGCAGTATTTT.

The V gene is TRBV5-4, the J gene TRBJ1-1; D remains unclear. This CDR3 is 14 amino acids long. Germline V gene lookup returns CDR1 SGHNT and CDR2 YYREEE (reference sequence). V lost 2 bases and J lost 4, with 12 bases in between. The CDR3 coding sequence is TGTGCCAGCAGCTTTATGGGAGCAGGCACTGAAGCTTTCTTT. This gives the protein CASSFMGAGTEAFF.

CDR3 DNA sequence: TGTGCCAGCAGCGGGACAGGGCTTGGCTACACCTTC. This gives the protein CASSGTGLGYTF. The gene calls are TRBV6-2 or TRBV6-3 and TRBJ1-2; 9 bases are a match to TRBD1. Germline trimming cut 6 bases from V and 7 bases from J; bases unmatched to any gene: 3. The CDR3 contains 12 residues. CDR1 is MNHEY and CDR2 is SVGEGT in the germline V gene.

The chain employs TRBV7-2 and TRBJ2-7; a possible D gene is TRBD2 (5 bases). CDR1 SGHTA and CDR2 FQGNSA come from the germline V gene. V was shortened by 1 base and J by 4 bases, with 14 bases between the two germline ends. CDR3 size: 15 residues. CDR3 DNA: TGTGCCAGCAGCTTAGAATACGGGATCATTTACGAGCAGTACTTC. It encodes CASSLEYGIIYEQYF.

J is TRBJ2-5 and V is TRBV5-1; D possibly corresponds to TRBD2 (7 bases). Trimming cost V 3 bases and J 0 bases, with 21 bases left between them. The CDR3 totals 18 residues. CDR1 is SGHRS and CDR2 is YFSETQ in the germline V gene. Here the CDR3 reads CASSSWGGLRDYQETQYF. DNA for the CDR3: TGCGCCAGCAGCTCTTGGGGGGGCCTCCGGGACTACCAAGAGACCCAGTACTTC.

V usage is TRBV5-4 and J usage is TRBJ2-7; 11 bases map to TRBD2. Germline assignment: CDR1 SGHNT and CDR2 YYREEE (reference sequence). The length of the CDR3 is 18 residues. The V and J ends lost 2 bases and 2 bases, in that order; junction bases with no gene match: 12. The CDR3 nucleotides read TGTGCCAGCAGCTTTGTCCGACCACTACTAGCGGGGGCCTACGAGCAGTACTTC. Translated: CASSFVRPLLAGAYEQYF.

This chain uses TRBV4-1 with TRBJ2-5, with D perhaps TRBD1 (6 bases). The CDR3 is made up of 15 amino acids. Trimming removed 3 bases from V and 4 bases from J, with 15 bases in between. Germline CDR1 MGHRA, CDR2 YSYEKL. The CDR3 sequence: CASSQRGTGLETQYF. The CDR3 DNA reads TGCGCCAGCAGCCAGAGGGGCACAGGGCTAGAGACCCAGTACTTC.

The V gene is TRBV18, the J gene TRBJ1-1; TRBD1 is a possible D gene (5 bases). CDR1 is KGHSH and CDR2 is LQKENI in the germline V gene. The V end lost 6 bases, the J end lost 0 bases, and 11 bases lay between the germline ends. This CDR3 is 14 amino acids long. CDR3 region: CASSAGLMNTEAFF. In DNA, the CDR3 is TGTGCCAGCTCCGCAGGGCTCATGAACACTGAAGCTTTCTTT. Using reference TRBV18 and TRBJ1-1 for the parts outside the CDR3, the full variable domain is NAGVMQNPRHLVRRRGQEARLRCSPMKGHSHVYWYRQLPEEGLKFMVYLQKENIIDESGMPKERFSAEFPKEGPSILRIQQVVRGDSAAYFCASSAGLMNTEAFFGQGTRLTVV.

The V gene is TRBV4-1, the J gene TRBJ2-7; TRBD2 aligns across 11 bases. Germline CDR1 MGHRA, CDR2 YSYEKL. Trimming at V came to 3 bases and at J to 5 bases, leaving 9 bases not matched to a gene. This CDR3 has 16 amino acids. CDR3 bases: TGCGCCAGCAGCCAGACGCTAGCGGGAGGTCTCCACGAGCAGTACTTC. It specifies CASSQTLAGGLHEQYF.

The chain recombines TRBV11-2 with TRBJ2-5; D may be TRBD2 (5 bases). V was pared by 6 bases and J by 5 bases, with 16 bases between. The CDR3 runs to 14 residues. Germline CDR1 is SGHAT and CDR2 is FQNNGV. The CDR3 DNA reads as TGTGCCAGCAGTCCAAAACTAGGGCGGGAGACCCAGTACTTC. It encodes CASSPKLGRETQYF.

DNA of the CDR3: TGTGCCAGCTCACCACAGGAGGCGGCGAACTATGGCTACACCTTC. This sequence encodes CASSPQEAANYGYTF. The J gene is TRBJ1-2, the V gene TRBV18; D is undetermined. Trimming pared 1 base from V and 2 bases from J, leaving 11 bases between. The CDR3 covers 15 residues. The germline gives CDR1 KGHSH, CDR2 LQKENI.

The genes are TRBV28 and TRBJ2-1; 7 bases map to TRBD2. Germline CDR1 and CDR2: MDHEN and SYDVKM. V was clipped by 8 bases and J by 8 bases; unmatched bases: 3. The CDR3 is made up of 11 amino acids. CDR3 protein: CASRGEYEQFF. The CDR3 DNA is TGTGCCAGCCGGGGGGAGTATGAGCAGTTCTTC.

This chain connects TRBV7-9 to TRBJ2-1; 11 bases align to TRBD2. Germline V gene data show CDR1 as SEHNR and CDR2 as FQNEAQ (reference sequence). With V trimmed by 5 bases and J by 0 bases, 9 bases remained unmatched. This CDR3 has 18 residues. Here the CDR3 reads CASSPRTSGSYSYNEQFF. Here the CDR3 DNA reads TGTGCCAGCAGCCCCCGGACTAGCGGGTCCTACTCCTACAATGAGCAGTTCTTC.

The chain recombines TRBV7-9 with TRBJ2-7, with TRBD1 identical over 8 bases. V dropped 4 bases and J dropped 6; count of bases not matched to a gene: 8. The CDR3 loop spans 14 amino acids. Germline lookup yields CDR1 SEHNR and CDR2 FQNEAQ (reference sequence). As DNA, the CDR3 is TGTGCCAGCAGCTCCCGGGACAGGCCCTTCGAGCAGTACTTC. Its translation: CASSSRDRPFEQYF. The full variable domain, completed using reference TRBV7-9 and TRBJ2-7, is DTGVSQNPRHKITKRGQNVTFRCDPISEHNRLYWYRQTLGQGPEFLTYFQNEAQLEKSRLLSDRFSAERPKGSFSTLEIQRTEQGDSAMYLCASSSRDRPFEQYFGPGTRLTVT.

The chain has TRBV19 and TRBJ1-5, with D possibly TRBD1 on 5 matching bases. V was cut by 0 bases and J by 9 bases, with 9 bases left in between. The germline CDR1 and CDR2 sequences are LNHDA and SQIVND (reference sequence). The CDR3 is 13 amino acids. Here the CDR3 DNA reads TGTGCCAGTAGTATAGAGGGACTCCGGCCCCAGCATTTT. It translates to CASSIEGLRPQHF.

The chain recombines TRBV10-3 with TRBJ1-1; D is unresolved. The V and J ends lost 0 bases and 0 bases respectively, with 11 bases between them. CDR1 and CDR2 (germline): ENHRY, SYGVKD. The CDR3 runs to 16 residues. DNA of the CDR3: TGTGCCATCAGTGAGTCGGAGGGCACCATGAACACTGAAGCTTTCTTT. Protein product: CAISESEGTMNTEAFF.

The rearrangement uses TRBV19 and TRBJ2-3; 10 bases line up with TRBD2. Germline V CDR1 and CDR2: LNHDA, SQIVND (reference sequence). CDR3 length: 16 amino acids. Trimming removed 3 bases from V and 2 bases from J; junction bases left unmatched: 5. The CDR3 here is CASSMIAGGYTDTQYF. The CDR3 DNA reads as TGTGCCAGTAGTATGATAGCGGGAGGTTACACAGATACGCAGTATTTT.

The DNA of the CDR3 is TGTGCCAGCAGCTTAGGGGGACAGGGGAACACCGGGGAGCTGTTTTTT. The encoded protein is CASSLGGQGNTGELFF. The chain has TRBV7-2 and TRBJ2-2; TRBD1 agrees at 9 bases. CDR1 SGHTA and CDR2 FQGNSA come from the germline V gene. This CDR3 has 16 amino acids. V lost 1 base, J lost 1 base, and 1 base stayed unmatched.

V usage is TRBV4-1 and J usage is TRBJ2-3; D possibly corresponds to TRBD1 (5 bases). V was pared by 1 base and J by 2 bases, with 16 bases between. The CDR3 loop spans 17 amino acids. Germline V CDR1 and CDR2: MGHRA, YSYEKL. CDR3 nucleotides: TGCGCCAGCAGCCAAGGAAGGGGAACAACCCTCACAGATACGCAGTATTTT. Amino acids: CASSQGRGTTLTDTQYF.

This clone occurred a few times. The rearrangement links TRBV28 to TRBJ1-3; D perhaps matches TRBD1 (5 bases). Trimming shortened V by 2 bases and J by 2 bases, and 7 bases separated the two germline ends. In germline, CDR1 is MDHEN, CDR2 SYDVKM. This CDR3 is 14 amino acids long. The CDR3 reads CASSLGGTGNTIYF. CDR3 in DNA: TGTGCCAGCAGTTTAGGGGGGACTGGAAACACCATATATTTT.

CDR3 DNA sequence: TGTGCCAGCAGTGCTAGCGGGATGGGCACAGATACGCAGTATTTT. This gives the protein CASSASGMGTDTQYF. This chain uses TRBV28 with TRBJ2-3; 9 bases are a match to TRBD2. The CDR3 has 15 residues. Looked up from germline, CDR1 is MDHEN and CDR2 is SYDVKM. J lost 1 base, V lost 5 bases, and 4 bases had no gene match.

V is TRBV27 and J is TRBJ1-2; D ambiguous. The CDR3 consists of 17 residues. The germline V and J ends were trimmed by 6 bases and 0 bases, with 20 bases remaining between them. Germline CDR1 MNHEY, CDR2 SMNVEV (reference sequence). The CDR3, as DNA: TGTGCCAGCAGCCGATTCCACAGCGGAGGTGCTAACTATGGCTACACCTTC. This gives the protein CASSRFHSGGANYGYTF.

V and J are TRBV7-2 and TRBJ2-3; 11 nucleotides align to TRBD1. Germline V gene lookup returns CDR1 SGHTA and CDR2 FQGNSA. The CDR3 is made up of 15 amino acids. J was trimmed by 6 bases and V by 5 bases; bases with no gene match: 7. As DNA, the CDR3 is TGTGCCAGCAGCCCGGGACAGGGGGTTACGGATACGCAGTATTTT. It yields the protein CASSPGQGVTDTQYF.

The V and J genes are TRBV5-1 and TRBJ2-2; a weak D match, TRBD2 (5 bases). Germline values: CDR1 SGHRS, CDR2 YFSETQ. The CDR3 is 17 amino acids. The ends were cut back, 2 bases at V and 6 bases at J, with 20 bases in the middle. This CDR3 reads CASSLSPLAAGAGELFF. CDR3 in DNA: TGCGCCAGCAGCTTATCTCCCCTAGCTGCCGGGGCCGGGGAGCTGTTTTTT.

This clone was counted once. The V and J genes are TRBV14 and TRBJ2-4; D may be TRBD2 (5 bases). CDR3 length: 18 amino acids. Trimming stripped 4 bases from V and 0 bases from J, with 19 bases between. The germline V gene encodes CDR1 SGHDN and CDR2 FVKESK. The CDR3, as DNA: TGTGCCAGCAGCCGAATAGCCCGGGGATCCCGAGCCAAAAACATTCAGTACTTC. The encoded protein is CASSRIARGSRAKNIQYF.

This clone was found a few times. The rearrangement uses TRBV6-1 and TRBJ1-2; possibly TRBD1 for D (5 bases). Trimming took off 3 bases at V and 4 bases at J, with 6 bases between the two ends. Germline loops: CDR1 MNHNS, CDR2 SASEGT. CDR3 length equals 12 residues. The CDR3 region is CASSDGAYGYTF. The CDR3 bases are TGTGCCAGCAGTGATGGGGCCTATGGCTACACCTTC.

This clone was observed a single time. The chain links TRBV6-6 to TRBJ2-3; D call uncertain. V lost 0 bases and J 4 bases, leaving 14 bases between the germline ends. The CDR3 totals 16 residues. Germline CDR1 is MNHNY and CDR2 is SVGAGI (reference sequence). This CDR3 reads CASSYSSTRPADTQYF. The CDR3, as DNA: TGTGCCAGCAGTTACTCGTCTACCCGTCCCGCAGATACGCAGTATTTT.

This clone appeared once. The rearrangement uses TRBV7-9 and TRBJ1-1; TRBD1 agrees at 8 bases. The ends lost 8 bases at V and 0 bases at J; junction bases unmatched: 8. Germline-derived CDR1 and CDR2 are SEHNR and FQNEAQ (reference sequence). This CDR3 has 15 amino acids. This chain's CDR3 is CASGQGRVMNTEAFF. The CDR3 DNA is TGTGCCAGCGGACAGGGACGGGTGATGAACACTGAAGCTTTCTTT.

The chain couples TRBV3-1 (or the pseudogene TRBV3-2) to TRBJ1-2; TRBD1 aligns across 7 bases. CDR3 length: 11 amino acids. The germline V gene encodes CDR1 LGHDT and CDR2 YNNKEL (reference sequence). Trimming took 5 bases from V and 7 from J; bases not matched to a gene: 1. The CDR3 sequence is CASSNRGGYTF. Written as DNA, the CDR3 is TGTGCCAGCAGCAACAGGGGTGGCTACACCTTC.